The 28 T cell receptor beta chains below come from one sample, sequenced in a study of blood T cell repertoires in COVID-19. Assay: immunoSEQ multiplex PCR; the TCRdb copy retains only in-frame clones and omits some. The sample has 200,000 to 250,000 clones; roughly nine tenths are singletons. The sequencing sample was made of PBMCs or T cells enriched from blood (not recorded which). The receptors were gathered from a woman aged 45 to 65 in a cohort exposed to, infected with or recovered from COVID-19 (not recorded which).

The rearrangement joins TRBV5-6 to TRBJ1-3; D gene uncertain. There are 13 residues in the CDR3. V gave up 6 bases and J gave up 4 bases, with 11 bases separating them. CDR1 and CDR2 from the germline V gene are SGHDT and YYEEEE. This CDR3 is CASTDTQGNTIYF. CDR3 DNA sequence: TGTGCCAGCACCGATACCCAGGGAAACACCATATATTTT.

J is TRBJ1-1 and V is TRBV4-1, with a weak D call TRBD1 (5 bases). The CDR3 is 15 amino acids. CDR1 is MGHRA, CDR2 YSYEKL, per germline. Trimming took off 2 bases at V and 1 base at J, with 11 bases between the two ends. The CDR3 coding sequence is TGCGCCAGCAGCCAATTGACAAGGGGGAACACTGAAGCTTTCTTT. This translates into CASSQLTRGNTEAFF.

The chain employs TRBV3-1 (or the pseudogene TRBV3-2) and TRBJ1-5; D gene unclear. This CDR3 is built from 14 residues. Germline lookup yields CDR1 LGHDT and CDR2 YNNKEL (reference sequence). Trimming shortened V by 2 bases and J by 1 base, and 6 bases separated the two germline ends. CDR3 sequence reads: CASSQLDSNQPQHF. The CDR3, as DNA: TGTGCCAGCAGCCAACTAGACAGCAATCAGCCCCAGCATTTT.

The chain carries TRBV5-1 and TRBJ1-2, with 8 nucleotides matching TRBD1. Germline V gene data show CDR1 as SGHRS and CDR2 as YFSETQ. V was pared by 4 bases and J by 3 bases, with 8 bases of the junction left unmatched. This CDR3 has 15 amino acids. CDR3 bases: TGCGCCAGCAGCCAGACCCCGGGACAGGACTATGGCTACACCTTC. Protein product: CASSQTPGQDYGYTF.

Here the CDR3 reads CASSSGAGTQYF. The CDR3 coding sequence is TGTGCCAGCAGCTCGGGAGCCGGTACGCAGTATTTT. J is TRBJ2-3 and V is TRBV6-2 or TRBV6-3; TRBD2 might be the D (6 bases). The V and J ends lost 6 bases and 8 bases respectively, with 12 bases between them. The CDR3 extends over 12 amino acids. The germline V gene encodes CDR1 MNHEY and CDR2 SVGEGT.

The gene calls are TRBV4-2 and TRBJ1-2; 10 bases map to TRBD1. Germline V gene data show CDR1 as LGHNA and CDR2 as YNFKEQ. The CDR3 contains 16 residues. V gave up 6 bases and J gave up 2 bases; unmatched junction bases: 9. Written as DNA, the CDR3 is TGTGCCAGCAGTAAAGGAAAGGACAGGGGGAACTATGGCTACACCTTC. It translates to CASSKGKDRGNYGYTF.

This clone occurred a few times. The rearrangement uses TRBV27 and TRBJ1-1; 8 positions match TRBD1. The CDR3 loop spans 14 amino acids. J was trimmed by 4 bases and V by 6 bases; bases with no gene match: 7. Germline-derived CDR1 and CDR2 are MNHEY and SMNVEV (reference sequence). The CDR3 protein is CASRLRDRSTEAFF. The DNA of the CDR3 is TGTGCCAGCAGGCTCCGGGACAGGAGCACTGAAGCTTTCTTT.

This clone occurred once. DNA of the CDR3: TGTGCCAGTAGTCTTTCCGGGACAGGGGGACGCGGCTACACCTTC. It translates to CASSLSGTGGRGYTF. The chain combines TRBV19 with TRBJ1-2; 11 bases map to TRBD1. Germline values: CDR1 LNHDA, CDR2 SQIVND (reference sequence). Unmatched junction bases numbered 10, after V lost 5 bases and J lost 8 bases. This CDR3 is 15 amino acids long.

The V and J genes are TRBV6-6 and TRBJ1-1, with 10 bases identical to TRBD1. Germline V CDR1 and CDR2: MNHNY, SVGAGI (reference sequence). CDR3 length: 15 amino acids. Trimming cost V 2 bases and J 6 bases; bases outside gene matches: 6. CDR3 amino acids: CASSYPGQGSAEAFF. The CDR3, as DNA: TGTGCCAGCAGTTACCCGGGACAGGGGTCTGCTGAAGCTTTCTTT.

V and J are TRBV5-1 and TRBJ1-4, with 8 positions matching TRBD1. Germline CDR1 SGHRS, CDR2 YFSETQ. This CDR3 is 13 amino acids long. Germline trimming cut 4 bases from V and 8 bases from J; bases unmatched to any gene: 4. CDR3 loop: CASSPGDREKLFF. CDR3 sequence (DNA): TGCGCCAGCAGCCCGGGGGACAGGGAAAAACTGTTTTTT.

Worth noting for this clone: The sample holds other DNA sequences that translate to the same CDR3. The chain has TRBV24-1 and TRBJ1-3, with a weak D call TRBD1 (5 bases). The CDR3 is 13 amino acids. CDR1 and CDR2 from the germline V gene are KGHDR and SFDVKD. The V end was cut by 0 bases, the J end by 7 bases, with 6 bases between. Here the CDR3 reads CATSDLQGNTIYF. The CDR3 region has the DNA TGTGCCACCAGTGATTTGCAGGGTAACACCATATATTTT.

This chain joins TRBV6-2 or TRBV6-3 and TRBJ1-1; 9 bases align to TRBD1. The CDR3 consists of 17 residues. Trimming took 2 bases from V and 5 from J; bases not matched to a gene: 12. Per germline, CDR1 MNHEY and CDR2 SVGEGT. Written as DNA, the CDR3 is TGTGCCAGCAGTTACCCTGGACAGGGGCCGCGAAGGACTGAAGCTTTCTTT. Its translation: CASSYPGQGPRRTEAFF.

The rearrangement uses TRBV30 and TRBJ2-1; 8 nucleotides match TRBD1. The CDR3 contains 13 residues. The germline gives CDR1 GTSNPN, CDR2 SVGIG (reference sequence). The junction had 2 bases not matched to a gene; V was cut back by 1 base and J by 6 bases. Here the CDR3 DNA reads TGTGCCTGGAGTGGAACAGGGGGCAATGAGCAGTTCTTC. Protein product: CAWSGTGGNEQFF.

CDR3: CASSLWGQGLTGELFF. The CDR3 DNA reads TGTGCCAGCAGTTTATGGGGACAGGGACTCACCGGGGAGCTGTTTTTT. The rearrangement links TRBV27 to TRBJ2-2; TRBD1 matches at 9 bases. Germline CDR1 MNHEY, CDR2 SMNVEV (reference sequence). The ends lost 1 base at V and 4 bases at J; junction bases unmatched: 4. This CDR3 has 16 amino acids.

Of note for this clone: This sample includes further DNA sequences coding for the same CDR3. The rearrangement joins TRBV3-1 (or the pseudogene TRBV3-2) to TRBJ2-1; TRBD2 matches 10 bases. Germline loops: CDR1 LGHDT, CDR2 YNNKEL (reference sequence). The CDR3 totals 14 residues. The trim removed 3 bases at V and 9 bases at J, leaving 5 bases unmatched. CDR3 amino acids: CASSQSGGAGEQFF. CDR3 coding DNA: TGTGCCAGCAGCCAGAGCGGGGGGGCCGGTGAGCAGTTCTTC.

This clone was observed once. The rearrangement uses TRBV18 and TRBJ1-2; perhaps TRBD1 as D (5 bases). CDR1 and CDR2 (germline): KGHSH, LQKENI. The CDR3 is made up of 15 amino acids. V was trimmed by 1 base and J by 4 bases, leaving 13 bases between them. The CDR3 DNA follows: TGTGCCAGCTCACCACTATCAGGGCCTCCCTATGGCTACACCTTC. It translates to CASSPLSGPPYGYTF.

The chain is built from TRBV7-2 and TRBJ1-3; D is possibly TRBD1 (6 bases). The germline V and J ends were trimmed by 1 base and 0 bases, with 10 bases remaining between them. The CDR3 length is 16 residues. The germline V gene has CDR1 SGHTA and CDR2 FQGNSA. The CDR3 here is CASSLVGGHSGNTIYF. In DNA, the CDR3 is TGTGCCAGCAGCTTAGTTGGGGGACACTCTGGAAACACCATATATTTT.

The chain couples TRBV28 to TRBJ1-1; possible D gene TRBD1, 6 bases. This CDR3 comprises 15 residues. The germline V gene has CDR1 MDHEN and CDR2 SYDVKM. V lost 8 bases, J lost 2 bases, and 18 bases lay in between. The CDR3 nucleotides are TGTGCCAGCGGCCTTCCCTGGGGACATAACACTGAAGCTTTCTTT. Protein sequence: CASGLPWGHNTEAFF.

V is TRBV18 and J is TRBJ1-2, with 8 bases identical to TRBD1. The CDR3 is made up of 16 amino acids. V was pared by 3 bases and J by 7 bases, with 13 bases of the junction left unmatched. The V gene's germline CDR1 is KGHSH and CDR2 LQKENI. CDR3 sequence reads: CASSPPGTGDWSGYTF. The CDR3 region has the DNA TGTGCCAGCTCACCGCCCGGGACAGGAGACTGGAGTGGCTACACCTTC.

This clone has more than one count but fewer than ten. The gene calls are TRBV6-5 and TRBJ1-3; D uncertain. Germline V gene sequence: CDR1 MNHEY, CDR2 SVGAGI. Trimming cost V 10 bases and J 2 bases, with 9 bases left between them. This CDR3 region has 12 residues. CDR3 DNA sequence: TGTGCCACGACGGAGCCTGGAAACACCATATATTTT. Protein product: CATTEPGNTIYF.

The gene calls are TRBV11-2 and TRBJ1-1; weak D call: TRBD1 (5 bases). CDR1 SGHAT and CDR2 FQNNGV come from the germline V gene. The V gene lost 6 bases and the J gene lost 1 base, with 15 bases spanning the gap. The CDR3 has 15 residues. CDR3 in amino acids: CASRTQDSQNTEAFF. The CDR3 DNA reads as TGTGCCAGCAGGACCCAAGACAGCCAGAACACTGAAGCTTTCTTT.

This clone has a handful of counts. V and J are TRBV6-6 and TRBJ2-2; 8 bases match TRBD2. The CDR3 runs 16 residues. Per the germline V gene, CDR1 is MNHNY and CDR2 is SVGAGI (reference sequence). V shed 7 bases and J 2 bases; nucleotides not matched to a gene: 9. CDR3 DNA: TGTGCCAGCACCGGAGGGGCGGGGGGAAACACCGGGGAGCTGTTTTTT. Its translation: CASTGGAGGNTGELFF.

The rearrangement uses TRBV4-3 and TRBJ2-7; D is perhaps TRBD1 (5 bases). V lost 1 base and J lost 4, with 11 bases in between. The CDR3 contains 14 residues. Germline assignment: CDR1 LGHNA and CDR2 YSLEER. The CDR3 DNA reads TGCGCCAGCAGCCAAGTTGGGGCAGGGTACGAGCAGTACTTC. Protein sequence: CASSQVGAGYEQYF.

The gene calls are TRBV27 and TRBJ1-1, with D unresolved. Germline-derived CDR1 and CDR2 are MNHEY and SMNVEV (reference sequence). V was clipped by 3 bases and J by 5 bases, with 16 bases between them. This CDR3 has 15 residues. The CDR3 region is CASSFQAGPRTEAFF. CDR3 DNA: TGTGCCAGCAGTTTTCAAGCGGGCCCGAGGACTGAAGCTTTCTTT.

The V and J genes are TRBV5-1 and TRBJ2-3; 7 bases fit TRBD2. Trimming removed 0 bases from V and 0 bases from J; junction bases left unmatched: 1. Germline CDR1 reads SGHRS; CDR2 reads YFSETQ. CDR3 length: 15 amino acids. CDR3 sequence: CASSLERGSTDTQYF. The CDR3 bases are TGCGCCAGCAGCTTGGAGCGGGGTAGCACAGATACGCAGTATTTT.

CDR3 coding DNA: TGTGCCTACCACAGGGGCTGGGGCTATGGCTACACCTTC. This codes for CAYHRGWGYGYTF. V is TRBV19 and J is TRBJ1-2; TRBD1 agrees at 7 bases. The germline V gene has CDR1 LNHDA and CDR2 SQIVND (reference sequence). The CDR3 consists of 13 residues. The V and J ends lost 11 bases and 4 bases, in that order; junction bases with no gene match: 10. The full variable domain, completed using reference TRBV19 and TRBJ1-2, is DGGITQSPKYLFRKEGQNVTLSCEQNLNHDAMYWYRQDPGQGLRLIYYSQIVNDFQKGDIAEGYSVSREKKESFPLTVTSAQKNPTAFYLCAYHRGWGYGYTFGSGTRLTVV.

This clone was seen once. V is TRBV3-1 (or the pseudogene TRBV3-2) and J is TRBJ1-1; unclear D gene. CDR3 size: 15 residues. Germline V CDR1 and CDR2: LGHDT, YNNKEL (reference sequence). Trimming left V 3 bases short and J 5 bases short, with 16 bases between. This chain's CDR3 is CASSQGLVQATEAFF. CDR3 coding DNA: TGTGCCAGCAGCCAGGGTTTAGTGCAGGCAACTGAAGCTTTCTTT.

The J gene is TRBJ1-3, the V gene TRBV3-1 (or the pseudogene TRBV3-2); D gene unclear. Per the germline V gene, CDR1 is LGHDT and CDR2 is YNNKEL (reference sequence). The CDR3 contains 11 residues. V lost 4 bases and J 4 bases, leaving 2 bases between the germline ends. The DNA for the CDR3 is TGTGCCAGCAGCCCGGGAAACACCATATATTTT. Protein: CASSPGNTIYF.